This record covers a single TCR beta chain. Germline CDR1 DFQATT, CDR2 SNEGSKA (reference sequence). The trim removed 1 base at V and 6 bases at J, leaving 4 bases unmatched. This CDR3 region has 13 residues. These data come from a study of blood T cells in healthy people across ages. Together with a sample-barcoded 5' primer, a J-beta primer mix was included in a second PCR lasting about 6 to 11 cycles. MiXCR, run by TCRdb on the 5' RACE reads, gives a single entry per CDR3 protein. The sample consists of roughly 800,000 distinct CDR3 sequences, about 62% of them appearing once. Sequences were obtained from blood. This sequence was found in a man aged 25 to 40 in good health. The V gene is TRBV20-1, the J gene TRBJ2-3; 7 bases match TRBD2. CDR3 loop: CSARGREADTQYF. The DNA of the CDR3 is TGCAGTGCTAGAGGTCGGGAGGCGGATACGCAGTATTTT.